This T cell receptor beta chain stems from a study of cytomegalovirus exposure and HLA in healthy donors. V dropped 0 bases and J dropped 5 bases, with 13 bases sitting between them. Germline CDR1 is SGHDN and CDR2 is FVKESK. The CDR3 totals 15 residues. Study outcomes and limitations: Immune exposure information available was restricted to CMV serostatus. A later analysis by the authors found several of the most significant clusters apparently linked to common viral pathogens.

As regards this clone: Its antigen remains unidentified.

Donors likely had unrecorded immune exposures despite being nominally healthy when sampled. Researchers ran the PCR with 60 Vbeta and 13 Jbeta primers. Method: immunoSEQ multiplex PCR; TCRdb's copy keeps in-frame clones and lacks some. The table shows fewer than 140,000 clones, with 75% to 85% occurring only once. This TCR was sampled from a man in his fifties in good health and CMV-seronegative. Sequencing input: PBMCs. This chain links TRBV14 with TRBJ1-1, with a tentative D call TRBD1 (5 bases). The CDR3, as DNA: TGTGCCAGCAGCCAAGATCTTGGCGGGGGGACTGAAGCTTTCTTT. It specifies CASSQDLGGGTEAFF.